A single count supports the clone carrying this T cell receptor (beta chain). The antigen remains unidentified. This record belongs to a study of response to subunit inactivated influenza vaccine. The study's findings and limits: It was the authors' suggestion that each seasonal influenza vaccination recruits few new T cells.

TCRdb independently ran MiXCR on the RT-PCR reads; one entry per CDR3 protein. The table has around 520,000 distinct CDR3 sequences, about 25% seen once. From germline, CDR1 is SSHAT and CDR2 FNYEAQ (reference sequence). CDR3 length equals 17 residues. The trim removed 4 bases at V and 2 bases at J, leaving 4 bases unmatched. This chain connects TRBV7-7 to TRBJ2-5, with 16 bases matching TRBD2. The source is a man between 50 and 59 years old who received an inactivated influenza vaccine. The sequencing here drew on CD4+ T cells sorted from PBMCs, taken less than 6 days after vaccination. The CDR3 reads CASSSLGLAGGQETQYF. Here the CDR3 DNA reads TGTGCCAGCAGCTCCTTGGGACTAGCGGGAGGGCAAGAGACCCAGTACTTC.